This T cell receptor (beta chain) comes out of a study of T cell responses to AZD1222 COVID-19 vaccine listed by TCRdb under 2021. Some background on the complete study: A total of 230 or so trial participants underwent TCR sequencing, of whom some 210 received two doses of AZD1222 and some 26 received two doses of the MenACWY control vaccine. Trial participants were enrolled by age into subgroups of 18-55, 56-69 and 70-plus years, and around 150, 29 and 61 TCR-sequenced participants, respectively, were included in these subgroups. What the study reported, not specific to this receptor: Reportedly, close to half of the unique spike-specific TCRs recognized epitopes lying outside the regions that are mutated in the B.1.351 and B.1.1.7 variants. In the small 56-69-year group, the increase in depth fell short of significance, most likely because of low power. Most participants were white British and females outnumbered males, and the authors suggested that clonal diversity may have been underestimated. No day 14 peak-response samples were available, so repertoires were characterized only after the peak T cell response. Conclusions about previously exposed vaccinees were limited because only six AZD1222 recipients were SARS-CoV-2 seropositive at baseline. A significant rise in spike-specific TCR breadth and depth was observed after two AZD1222 doses relative to day 0 and relative to MenACWY recipients. Vaccine-associated CD4 TCRs spanned the whole spike protein, with dominant responses in regions 160-218 and 743-854.

The CDR3 regions of human TCRbeta chains were analyzed by immunosequencing. The paper's processing steps were these. Repertoire TCRs were matched against a reference library of SARS-CoV-2-specific TCRs generated with the MIRA antigen-specificity platform. Breadth was defined as the fraction of unique TCRs that were SARS-CoV-2-associated. Depth was defined as the fraction of total T cells that were SARS-CoV-2-associated. Using the MIRA data, each spike-specific TCR was assigned both to the spike region to which the TCR was reactive and to a CD4 or CD8 class. Log10-transformed breadth and depth values were compared by one-way ANOVA with Sidak's multiple comparisons tests. TCRdb provides this immuneACCESS table in a form limited to in-frame rearrangements. Some clones are lacking; in checked studies, under half of them reflect an unresolved V gene, and why the rest are absent is not known. That table supplies the V and J calls and clone size; D and trimming were determined from the DNA. The sample records some 180,000 clones, 80% to 95% of which are singletons. The top ten constitute about 1.8% of the sample.

From the cysteine through the phenylalanine, the CDR3 covers 15 amino acids. The retained sequence is limited to the CDR3, 45 bases, with the frame set at the first base. CDR1 SGHAT and CDR2 FQNNGV were looked up in the germline V gene. Germline trimming amounts to 2 bases on V and 6 bases on J, with 10 as the count of junction bases outside the gene matches. Turning to this clone: Its antigen is still unknown. No base-level quality is on record; no much larger clone is a single base apart.

Per the publication, the time point label means: about 28 days (+/-7) after the second vaccine dose. AZD1222 recipients whose second dose came at about 4 weeks and those whose second dose came at about 12 weeks were combined into one group, since spike-specific TCR depth and breadth did not differ between the two schedules. Samples from vaccinated people were obtained from the UK trials COV001 and COV002, which included a single-blind randomized controlled phase 2/3 trial of AZD1222 (ChAdOx1 nCoV-19) in healthy adults. Trial participant PBMC samples were collected at day 0 and day 28 after the second dose for TCRbeta chain sequencing.

Sequenced material: peripheral blood, taken 28 days after the second AZD1222 dose. The TCR comes from an adult who received the AZD1222 COVID-19 vaccine. The receptor chain draws on TRBV11-2 and TRBJ2-7; 7 middle bases align to TRBD2. Here is the DNA: TGTGCCAGCAGCTTAAGGTGGGACTATCCTCTCGAGCAGTACTTC. It translates as CASSLRWDYPLEQYF.